This TCR beta chain is drawn from a study of blood T cell repertoires in COVID-19. In the study overall: Some COVID-19 samples were acute and others convalescent; all came from the United States, Italy and Spain. From T cells, B-cell-depleted T cells, or PBMCs came the material, which was cDNA or gDNA.

Trimming took 4 bases from V and 2 from J; bases not matched to a gene: 8. Germline CDR1 is SGHTA and CDR2 is FQGTGA. The CDR3 extends over 16 amino acids. In the authors' methods: Estimated nucleated cell counts came from reference gene primer amplification. The assay was immunoSEQ multiplex PCR, and TCRdb's table has in-frame clones only and misses some. The V and J calls and clone size are taken from that table; D and trimming were inferred from the DNA. The sample records over 150,000 clones, 80% to 85% being singletons. The chain links TRBV7-3 to TRBJ2-5; 9 bases match TRBD1. The sequencing input was peripheral blood. The receptor was derived from a man between 18 and 29 years old with active or convalescent COVID-19. The CDR3 sequence: CASSSTGGSQQETQYF. CDR3 nucleotides: TGTGCCAGCAGCTCGACAGGGGGATCCCAACAAGAGACCCAGTACTTC.